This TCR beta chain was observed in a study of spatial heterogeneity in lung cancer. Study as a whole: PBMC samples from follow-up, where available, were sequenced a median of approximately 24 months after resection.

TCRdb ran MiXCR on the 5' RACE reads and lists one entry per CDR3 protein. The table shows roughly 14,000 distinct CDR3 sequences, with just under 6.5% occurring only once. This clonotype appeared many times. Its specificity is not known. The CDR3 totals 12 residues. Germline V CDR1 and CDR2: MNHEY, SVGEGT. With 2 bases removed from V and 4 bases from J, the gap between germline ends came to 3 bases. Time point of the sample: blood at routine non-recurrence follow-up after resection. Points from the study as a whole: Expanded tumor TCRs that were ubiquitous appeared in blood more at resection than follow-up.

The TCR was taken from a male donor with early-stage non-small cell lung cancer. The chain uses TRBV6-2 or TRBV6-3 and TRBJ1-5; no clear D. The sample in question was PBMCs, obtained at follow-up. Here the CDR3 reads CASSYTNQPQHF. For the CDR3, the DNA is TGTGCCAGCAGTTACACTAATCAGCCCCAGCATTTT.